A single sample gave rise to the 9 T cell receptor beta chains below, sequenced in a study of blood T cells in healthy people across ages. Combining a sample-barcoded 5' primer with a J-beta primer mix, a second PCR ran for 7 to 11 cycles. In TCRdb, the 5' RACE reads were re-called with MiXCR into one record per CDR3 protein. The data contain over a million distinct CDR3 sequences, around 42% of them singletons. Sample: blood. Source of these receptors: a woman aged 18-29 years in good health.

This clonotype was seen more than once but under ten times. The CDR3 nucleotides are TGCAGTGCTAGCTGGCTAGCGGCTTCTCAAGAGACCCAGTACTTC. This codes for CSASWLAASQETQYF. The V gene is TRBV20-1, the J gene TRBJ2-5; TRBD2 matches 7 bases. Germline V gene sequence: CDR1 DFQATT, CDR2 SNEGSKA (reference sequence). V shed 3 bases, J shed 2 bases, and the junction held 9 bases outside the gene matches. The CDR3 is 15 amino acids.

This sequence joins TRBV6-1 and TRBJ2-5; perhaps TRBD2 as D (5 bases). Trimming pared 6 bases from V and 1 base from J, leaving 18 bases between. The germline V gene has CDR1 MNHNS and CDR2 SASEGT. This CDR3 comprises 16 residues. The CDR3 reads CASSRRRSNLQETQYF. The CDR3, as DNA: TGTGCCAGCAGCCGGAGGCGTTCTAACCTCCAAGAGACCCAGTACTTC.

The rearrangement uses TRBV7-9 and TRBJ1-6; possibly TRBD1 for D (6 bases). This CDR3 is built from 15 residues. V was trimmed by 4 bases and J by 7 bases, leaving 14 bases between them. Germline CDR1 is SEHNR and CDR2 is FQNEAQ (reference sequence). CDR3 loop: CASSSSGTPNSPLHF. The CDR3 nucleotides read TGTGCCAGCAGCTCGAGTGGGACACCAAATTCACCCCTCCACTTT.

CDR3 sequence reads: CSARVPGTEEAFF. DNA of the CDR3: TGCAGTGCTAGAGTGCCGGGAACCGAAGAAGCTTTCTTT. This chain links TRBV20-1 with TRBJ1-1; no clear D. CDR3 size: 13 residues. The V end was cut by 1 base, the J end by 8 bases, with 14 bases between. Germline CDR1 is DFQATT and CDR2 is SNEGSKA (reference sequence).

The rearrangement uses TRBV19 and TRBJ2-1; 12 nucleotides match TRBD1. CDR3 size: 15 residues. CDR1 and CDR2 (germline): LNHDA, SQIVND (reference sequence). With 5 bases clipped from V and 9 bases from J, the junction kept 8 bases outside the gene matches. The CDR3 spells CASSYSGTGGREQFF. The CDR3 coding sequence is TGTGCCAGTAGTTACTCCGGGACAGGGGGCCGTGAGCAGTTCTTC.

This clonotype was detected only once. The chain combines TRBV6-6 with TRBJ2-1; 8 positions agree with TRBD2. The CDR3 length is 16 residues. Trimming cost V 7 bases and J 9 bases; bases outside gene matches: 17. The germline CDR1 and CDR2 sequences are MNHNY and SVGAGI (reference sequence). CDR3 sequence (DNA): TGTGCCAGCACCCCGGGTCAGGGACTAGAAGGTTTTGAGCAGTTCTTC. Residues: CASTPGQGLEGFEQFF.

V is TRBV5-1 and J is TRBJ2-7, with unresolved D. Gene TRBJ2-5 matches the end of the DNA better, so the J call may be wrong. This CDR3 has 13 residues. Germline V gene data show CDR1 as SGHRS and CDR2 as YFSETQ. The CDR3 reads CASSKQAEETQYF. The CDR3 region has the DNA TGCGCCAGCAGCAAGCAGGCGGAAGAGACCCAGTACTTC.

This clonotype was observed at least ten times. This rearrangement joins TRBV7-2 to TRBJ2-1; D may correspond to TRBD1 or TRBD2 (5 bases each). The germline CDR1 and CDR2 sequences are SGHTA and FQGNSA. Trimming took off 7 bases at V and 9 bases at J, with 19 bases between the two ends. The CDR3 runs 14 residues. CDR3 sequence: CASNPKPGPSEQFF. The CDR3 region has the DNA TGTGCCAGCAACCCAAAGCCGGGGCCCTCTGAGCAGTTCTTC.

The chain couples TRBV11-2 to TRBJ2-3; 10 bases agree with TRBD2. J gave up 3 bases and V 3 bases, and 9 bases lay outside the gene matches. Per germline, CDR1 SGHAT and CDR2 FQNNGV. The CDR3 covers 17 residues. CDR3 coding DNA: TGTGCCAGCAGCTTTACGAGCGGGAGGGCCCAGACAGATACGCAGTATTTT. It encodes CASSFTSGRAQTDTQYF. Drawing the rest from reference TRBV11-2 and TRBJ2-3, the complete variable domain is EAGVAQSPRYKIIEKRQSVAFWCNPISGHATLYWYQQILGQGPKLLIQFQNNGVVDDSQLPKDRFSAERLKGVDSTLKIQPAKLEDSAVYLCASSFTSGRAQTDTQYFGPGTRLTVL.